Listed below are T cell receptor beta chains from one sample, sequenced in a study of OX40 agonist ivuxolimab in advanced cancers. Method: immunoSEQ multiplex PCR; TCRdb's copy keeps in-frame clones and lacks some. The sample holds tens of thousands of clones, approximately 90% seen once. Material: CD4+ or CD8+ T cells sorted from blood, obtained in a trial of the OX40 agonist ivuxolimab. These TCRs come from an adult with an advanced solid tumor such as melanoma, head and neck, liver or kidney cancer. Both conserved end residues are part of each CDR3. D genes are given only for firm matches. A row's size may be missing; if present it is once, few, many or a size class.

v_gene	d_gene	j_gene	abundance	CDR3nt	CDR3aa
TRBV4-1	TRBD2	TRBJ2-7	NA	TGCGCCAGCAGCCATTCGACTAGCGGGACATACGAGCAGTACTTC	CASSHSTSGTYEQYF
TRBV30	NA	TRBJ1-2	once	TGTGCCTGGAACAAAAGGGGATTGCACTATGGCTACACCTTC	CAWNKRGLHYGYTF
TRBV7-3	NA	TRBJ1-1	NA	TGTGCCAGCAGCTTAACGTCACGGTGGGGATCAGAAGCTTTCTTT	CASSLTSRWGSEAFF
TRBV12-5	NA	TRBJ2-1	NA	TGTGCTAGTGGTTCCCTGGGGTCCGACAATGAGCAGTTCTTC	CASGSLGSDNEQFF
TRBV5-5	NA	TRBJ1-5	NA	TGTGCCAGCAGATACGGGACAAATAGCAATCAGCCCCAGCATTTT	CASRYGTNSNQPQHF
TRBV2	NA	TRBJ1-2	NA	TGTGCCAGCAGTGACAGTCGCAGGCCCGAGGAGTATGGCTACACCTTC	CASSDSRRPEEYGYTF
TRBV5-6	TRBD1	TRBJ2-1	NA	TGTGCCAGCAGCAGCGCCGGGACAGGGGAGAATGAGCAGTTCTTC	CASSSAGTGENEQFF
TRBV10-3	NA	TRBJ1-2	many	TGTGCCATCAGTGAAAACTGGACGCCTAACTATGGCTACACCTTC	CAISENWTPNYGYTF
TRBV19	NA	TRBJ1-2	NA	TGTGCCAGTAGTGGGCAGAATAACTATGGCTACACCTTC	CASSGQNNYGYTF
TRBV2	TRBD2	TRBJ2-5	NA	TGTGCCAGCAGTGAGGGTAGCGGGGGATTGGAGACCCAGTACTTC	CASSEGSGGLETQYF
TRBV27	NA	TRBJ1-2	NA	TGTGCCAGCAGTTTATCAACGGGGGCTAATGGCTACACCTTC	CASSLSTGANGYTF
TRBV27	NA	TRBJ2-2	NA	TGTGCCAGCGGGGGTGGGACCGGGGAGCTGTTTTTT	CASGGGTGELFF
TRBV4-1	TRBD1	TRBJ1-1	few	TGCGCCAGCAGCTTCCACAGGGGAGGGAACACTGAAGCTTTCTTT	CASSFHRGGNTEAFF
TRBV28	NA	TRBJ2-7	NA	TGTGCCAGCAGTCCACCCGACGGGGCGCCATCCTACGAGCAGTACTTC	CASSPPDGAPSYEQYF
TRBV5-4	NA	TRBJ2-1	NA	TGTGCCAGCAGCTGGCCCCGGAGCTCCTACAATGAGCAGTTCTTC	CASSWPRSSYNEQFF
TRBV7-9	TRBD1	TRBJ1-1	few	TGTGCCAGCAGCACCCGACAGGGGGCCACTGAAGCTTTCTTT	CASSTRQGATEAFF
TRBV5-1	TRBD2	TRBJ2-1	medium-sized	TGCGCCAGCAGCTCGACAGCCGGGACTAGCTACAATGAGCAGTTCTTC	CASSSTAGTSYNEQFF
TRBV4-1	TRBD2	TRBJ2-7	NA	TGCGCCAGCAGCCAAGAAGCGCGGCTAGCGGATGCCTACGAGCAGTACTTC	CASSQEARLADAYEQYF
TRBV29-1	NA	TRBJ1-4	NA	TGCAGCGTTGGAAGGCGCTCGTTACCAAATGAAAAACTGTTTTTT	CSVGRRSLPNEKLFF
TRBV7-9	NA	TRBJ2-2	NA	TGTGCCAGCAGCCCGTCGGGCTTAAGTGGCGGGGAGCTGTTTTTT	CASSPSGLSGGELFF
TRBV30	TRBD2	TRBJ2-3	NA	TGTGCCTGGAGTACGGGACTAGTGAGCACAGATACGCAGTATTTT	CAWSTGLVSTDTQYF
TRBV5-6	NA	TRBJ2-5	NA	TGTGCCAGCAGCTCGCAAGAGACCCAGTACTTC	CASSSQETQYF
TRBV10-2	NA	TRBJ2-5	NA	TGCGCCAGCAGTGAGAATAGCGATTGGGAGACCCAGTACTTC	CASSENSDWETQYF
TRBV5-4	TRBD2	TRBJ2-7	NA	TGTGCCAGCAGCTTTAGCGGGAGGAGGTACGAGCAGTACTTC	CASSFSGRRYEQYF
TRBV27	NA	TRBJ2-7	NA	TGTGCCAGCAGTTTACAGGGTAGCTACGAGCAGTACTTC	CASSLQGSYEQYF
TRBV28	NA	TRBJ2-4	NA	TGTGCCAGCAGTTTCGGGGGAAACATTCAGTACTTC	CASSFGGNIQYF
TRBV6-1	NA	TRBJ2-3	NA	TGTGCCACCTCGGACTACAACACAGATACGCAGTATTTT	CATSDYNTDTQYF
TRBV28	NA	TRBJ2-7	NA	TGTGCCAGCAGTTACCCAGGCATGAGCTCCTACGAGCAGTACTTC	CASSYPGMSSYEQYF
TRBV19	NA	TRBJ1-1	NA	TGTGCCAGTAGTCACGGACACTCCTACACTGAAGCTTTCTTT	CASSHGHSYTEAFF
TRBV19	NA	TRBJ1-5	NA	TGTGCCAGTAGTATTTTTCTTTCGGATGGGGCTCAGCCCCAGCATTTT	CASSIFLSDGAQPQHF
TRBV29-1	NA	TRBJ2-7	NA	TGCAGCGCCCGAACCGGACTACGCTACGAGCAGTACTTC	CSARTGLRYEQYF
TRBV6-6	NA	TRBJ2-2	NA	TGTGCCAGCACGGGGGCCGGTGAGACGAACACCGGGGAGCTGTTTTTT	CASTGAGETNTGELFF
TRBV20-1	NA	TRBJ1-2	NA	TGCAGTGCTTTTTCGGGGGTCGGCTACACCTTC	CSAFSGVGYTF
TRBV11-2	TRBD2	TRBJ2-2	once	TGTGCCAGCAGCTCGGGACTAGCGGGAGTTACCGGGGAGCTGTTTTTT	CASSSGLAGVTGELFF
TRBV19	NA	TRBJ2-2	once	TGTGCCAGTAATCAGGGGGGCGCGTACACCGGGGAGCTGTTTTTT	CASNQGGAYTGELFF
TRBV27	TRBD1	TRBJ2-7	NA	TGTGCCAGCAGACAGGGGTCCTCCTACGAGCAGTACTTC	CASRQGSSYEQYF
TRBV11-1	TRBD1	TRBJ1-3	NA	TGTGCCAGCAGCTTGGAGGGACAGTTTCTCTCTGGAAACACCATATATTTT	CASSLEGQFLSGNTIYF
TRBV11-2	NA	TRBJ1-1	NA	TGTGCCAGCAGCGCGGTCGGGCAGATGAACACTGAAGCTTTCTTT	CASSAVGQMNTEAFF
TRBV5-1	NA	TRBJ1-5	NA	TGCGCCAGCAGAGAAAACCTAGGCGGATTCAATCAGCCCCAGCATTTT	CASRENLGGFNQPQHF
TRBV6-1	TRBD1	TRBJ1-2	NA	TGTGCCAGCAATACAGGGGTTGGAGGCTACACCTTC	CASNTGVGGYTF
TRBV11-2	NA	TRBJ2-7	NA	TGTGCCAGCAGCCTCAGCCAGGACAGCCTTTCCTACGAGCAGTACTTC	CASSLSQDSLSYEQYF
TRBV7-9	NA	TRBJ1-5	once	TGTGCCAGCAGCTTAGAAGGGAGGGAGCCCCAGCATTTT	CASSLEGREPQHF
TRBV19	TRBD1	TRBJ2-7	NA	TGTGCCAGTAGGGGACAGGGGGCGGAATACGAGCAGTACTTC	CASRGQGAEYEQYF
TRBV10-1	TRBD1	TRBJ1-1	once	TGCGCCACCCCGGGACAGGACATGAACACTGAAGCTTTCTTT	CATPGQDMNTEAFF
TRBV27	NA	TRBJ2-1	NA	TGTGCCAGCAGCCTCGGTCTGTTAGCCCACAATGAGCAGTTCTTC	CASSLGLLAHNEQFF